These T cell receptor beta chains were read from a single sample in a study of beta chain features in type 1 diabetes. Repertoires were generated with immunoSEQ multiplex PCR, while TCRdb's copy carries only in-frame clones and drops some. The repertoire holds some 900,000 clones, with roughly 17% as singletons. The sequencing input was naive CD4+ T cells from blood. The receptors stem from a woman aged 18-29 years in good health. Both conserved end residues are part of each CDR3. The D gene is left open where the match is weak. The size entry is marked missing in some rows and otherwise reads once, few, many or a size class.

V	length	J	D	size	DNA	CDR3
TRBV28	13	TRBJ2-5	NA	few	TGTGCCAGCAGCCAGACAGGTCAAGAGACCCAGTACTTC	CASSQTGQETQYF
TRBV10-3	13	TRBJ1-1	NA	few	TGTGCCATCAGGCGACAGAGCAACACTGAAGCTTTCTTT	CAIRRQSNTEAFF
TRBV5-5	13	TRBJ2-5	NA	NA	TGTGCCAGCAGACAGGGCCGGGCGGAGACCCAGTACTTC	CASRQGRAETQYF
TRBV9	15	TRBJ1-2	TRBD1	NA	TGTGCCAGCAGCTCCCGAGCAGGGGGGAACTATGGCTACACCTTC	CASSSRAGGNYGYTF
TRBV7-7	13	TRBJ2-1	NA	NA	TGTGCTAGCAGCCCAGGACGGTATCGTGAGCAGTTCTTC	CASSPGRYREQFF
TRBV5-1	14	TRBJ2-4	NA	NA	TGCGCCAGCAGCATTGGGACATCCAAAAACATTCAGTACTTC	CASSIGTSKNIQYF
TRBV7-9	15	TRBJ1-3	NA	few	TGTGCCAGCAGCACAACCGGGACTGCTGGAAACACCATATATTTT	CASSTTGTAGNTIYF
TRBV5-1	15	TRBJ2-2	NA	NA	TGCGCCAGCAGCGGCGGGACTCCGAACACCGGGGAGCTGTTTTTT	CASSGGTPNTGELFF
TRBV28	15	TRBJ2-3	NA	few	TGTGCCAGCAGTGGCCGGGACCTAGGACAATATACGCAGTATTTT	CASSGRDLGQYTQYF
TRBV18	12	TRBJ1-1	NA	NA	TGTGCCAGCTCACCGGAGGCCAGGGAAGCTTTCTTT	CASSPEAREAFF
TRBV11-3	17	TRBJ2-1	TRBD1	few	TGTGCCAGCAGCTTAGGGGTAGGCCGGGACAGGGGGCACGAGCAGTTCTTC	CASSLGVGRDRGHEQFF
TRBV6-5	14	TRBJ2-7	NA	few	TGTGCCAGCACGGACCCCGGGGTCCCCTACGAGCAGTACTTC	CASTDPGVPYEQYF